This is a list of T cell receptor beta chains from one sample in a study of T cell responses to AZD1222 COVID-19 vaccine. Repertoires were generated with immunoSEQ multiplex PCR, while TCRdb's copy carries only in-frame clones and drops some. The sample lists around 150,000 clones, around 94% occurring once. Sequences were derived from peripheral blood, sampled 28 days after the second AZD1222 dose. The origin of the receptors is an adult who received the AZD1222 COVID-19 vaccine. The CDR3 runs from the conserved cysteine through the conserved F or W. A D gene is named only where the DNA matches it firmly. Rows may omit the clone size; those that give it use once, few, many or a size class.

j_call | d_call | clone_size | cdr3_length | v_call | cdr3_aa | cdr3_nt
TRBJ1-1 | . | . | 14 | TRBV18 | CASSPGRANTEAFF | TGTGCCAGCTCACCCGGCAGGGCTAACACTGAAGCTTTCTTT
TRBJ1-5 | TRBD1 | . | 15 | TRBV24-1 | CATGAGGHSNQPQHF | TGTGCCACCGGCGCAGGGGGACATAGCAATCAGCCCCAGCATTTT
TRBJ2-2 | . | . | 12 | TRBV28 | CASSLTAGELFF | TGTGCCAGCAGTTTAACAGCCGGGGAGCTGTTTTTT
TRBJ2-5 | TRBD1 | . | 13 | TRBV29-1 | CSVLNRGLETQYF | TGCAGCGTACTCAACAGGGGGCTGGAGACCCAGTACTTC
TRBJ2-3 | TRBD2 | . | 15 | TRBV10-3 | CAISGGAGSTDTQYF | TGTGCCATCAGTGGGGGAGCGGGGAGCACAGATACGCAGTATTTT
TRBJ1-2 | . | once | 14 | TRBV5-4 | CASSSLQGYYGYTF | TGTGCCAGCAGCTCTCTACAGGGATACTATGGCTACACCTTC
TRBJ2-3 | . | . | 14 | TRBV5-6 | CASSLGGPSDTQYF | TGTGCCAGCAGCTTGGGGGGGCCGTCAGATACGCAGTATTTT
TRBJ1-2 | . | . | 15 | TRBV28 | CASSLAAIQTYGYTF | TGTGCCAGCAGCTTGGCAGCGATACAAACCTATGGCTACACCTTC
TRBJ2-1 | . | . | 16 | TRBV7-2 | CASSYQGGSSYNEQFF | TGTGCCAGCAGCTATCAGGGGGGCTCTTCCTACAATGAGCAGTTCTTC
TRBJ1-2 | TRBD1 | . | 13 | TRBV7-2 | CASSPTGGYGYTF | TGTGCCAGCAGCCCGACAGGGGGCTATGGCTACACCTTC
TRBJ1-2 | . | . | 15 | TRBV5-4 | CASSLSGAQNYGYTF | TGTGCCAGCAGCTTGTCCGGGGCTCAGAACTATGGCTACACCTTC
TRBJ1-2 | TRBD1 | . | 16 | TRBV11-2 | CASSRGSGTAVYGYTF | TGTGCCAGCAGCCGAGGATCCGGGACAGCAGTCTATGGCTACACCTTC
TRBJ2-7 | . | . | 16 | TRBV7-9 | CASSLGAEKRSYEQYF | TGTGCCAGCAGCTTAGGGGCGGAGAAGCGCTCCTACGAGCAGTACTTC
TRBJ1-1 | . | . | 12 | TRBV28 | CASSFGGTEAFF | TGTGCCAGCAGTTTTGGGGGCACAGAAGCTTTCTTT
TRBJ2-1 | . | . | 13 | TRBV18 | CASSPIAAGEQFF | TGTGCCAGCTCACCAATAGCCGCGGGTGAGCAGTTCTTC
TRBJ2-7 | TRBD2 | . | 15 | TRBV4-1 | CASSQPLAGGYEQYF | TGCGCCAGCAGCCAACCTCTAGCGGGAGGCTACGAGCAGTACTTC
TRBJ2-7 | TRBD1 | . | 14 | TRBV27 | CASSWDRGRNEQYF | TGTGCCAGCAGCTGGGACAGGGGTAGGAACGAGCAGTACTTC
TRBJ1-2 | . | once | 14 | TRBV2 | CASVVELANYGYTF | TGTGCCAGCGTGGTAGAATTAGCTAACTATGGCTACACCTTC
TRBJ2-5 | . | . | 10 | TRBV20-1 | CSARVETQYF | TGCAGTGCTAGGGTTGAGACCCAGTACTTC
TRBJ2-7 | TRBD1 | . | 14 | TRBV5-1 | CASSPDREGSEQYF | TGCGCCAGCAGCCCCGACAGGGAAGGTTCCGAGCAGTACTTC
TRBJ2-5 | TRBD2 | . | 14 | TRBV11-2 | CASSPGLDGETQYF | TGTGCCAGCAGCCCTGGACTAGACGGAGAGACCCAGTACTTC
TRBJ2-7 | . | . | 11 | TRBV27 | CASSFGSDQYF | TGTGCCAGCAGTTTCGGTAGCGATCAGTACTTC
TRBJ2-3 | . | . | 11 | TRBV7-9 | CASSSREVKYF | TGTGCCAGCAGCTCTCGGGAAGTCAAGTATTTT
TRBJ1-1 | TRBD1 | . | 19 | TRBV7-9 | CASSLGPYRDRGPNTEAFF | TGTGCCAGCAGCTTAGGGCCCTACCGGGACAGGGGACCTAACACTGAAGCTTTCTTT
TRBJ2-3 | . | . | 14 | TRBV15 | CATRQGHATDTQYF | TGTGCCACCAGACAGGGTCATGCCACAGATACGCAGTATTTT
TRBJ1-1 | . | . | 13 | TRBV4-1 | CASSQTTGSLTFF | TGCGCCAGCAGCCAGACGACGGGGTCTTTAACTTTCTTT
TRBJ2-1 | TRBD2 | . | 16 | TRBV6-4 | CASSDSSGSSYNEQFF | TGTGCCAGCAGTGACTCTAGCGGGAGCTCCTACAATGAGCAGTTCTTC
TRBJ2-5 | . | . | 13 | TRBV12-3/TRBV12-4 | CASRPYFIETQYF | TGTGCCAGCAGGCCCTACTTCATAGAGACCCAGTACTTC
TRBJ1-5 | . | . | 20 | TRBV19 | CASSRAPPRFSYRGGQPQHF | TGTGCCAGTAGTAGGGCACCTCCGAGGTTCTCGTACAGAGGCGGTCAGCCCCAGCATTTT
TRBJ2-2 | . | . | 16 | TRBV6-1 | CASSEGGAPRTGELFF | TGTGCCAGCAGTGAAGGGGGGGCCCCGAGGACCGGGGAGCTGTTTTTT
TRBJ1-2 | . | once | 12 | TRBV18 | CASSWSGSGYTF | TGTGCCAGCTCATGGTCCGGGTCAGGCTACACCTTC
TRBJ1-3 | . | . | 15 | TRBV18 | CASSPIDSSGNTIYF | TGTGCCAGCTCACCCATCGACAGCTCTGGAAACACCATATATTTT
TRBJ2-7 | TRBD1 | once | 17 | TRBV18 | CASSLTARTGGAYEQYF | TGTGCCAGCTCACTGACCGCACGGACAGGGGGCGCGTACGAGCAGTACTTC
TRBJ2-1 | TRBD2 | . | 16 | TRBV3-1/TRBV3-2 | CASSQDPSGSGNEQFF | TGTGCCAGCAGCCAAGACCCTAGCGGGAGTGGCAATGAGCAGTTCTTC
TRBJ2-7 | . | . | 14 | TRBV7-3 | CASSQGQGAYEQYF | TGTGCCAGCAGCCAGGGGCAGGGAGCCTACGAGCAGTACTTC
TRBJ2-5 | TRBD2 | . | 16 | TRBV7-8 | CASSKGLAGVMETQYF | TGTGCCAGCAGCAAGGGACTAGCGGGAGTAATGGAGACCCAGTACTTC
TRBJ2-1 | TRBD2 | . | 17 | TRBV13 | CASSSGVRGSSYNEQFF | TGTGCCAGCAGCTCGGGCGTGCGGGGGAGCTCCTACAATGAGCAGTTCTTC
TRBJ2-7 | . | . | 15 | TRBV7-2 | CASSLDGDRSYEQYF | TGTGCCAGCAGCTTGGATGGGGATAGGTCCTACGAGCAGTACTTC
TRBJ1-1 | . | . | 15 | TRBV9 | CASSPPGGGNTEAFF | TGTGCCAGCAGCCCGCCGGGAGGGGGTAACACTGAAGCTTTCTTT
TRBJ1-2 | TRBD1 | . | 14 | TRBV5-1 | CASSSDRGRGGYTF | TGCGCCAGCAGCTCGGACAGGGGGCGTGGGGGCTACACCTTC
TRBJ2-1 | . | . | 13 | TRBV25-1 | CASSEFGVNEQFF | TGTGCCAGCAGTGAATTCGGGGTAAATGAGCAGTTCTTC
TRBJ1-1 | . | . | 9 | TRBV29-1 | CSVGTPGFF | TGCAGCGTCGGGACACCGGGATTCTTT
TRBJ2-2 | . | . | 15 | TRBV27 | CASSVTLSSPGELFF | TGTGCCAGCAGTGTTACTCTGAGTTCGCCCGGGGAGCTGTTTTTT
TRBJ2-5 | . | . | 18 | TRBV16 | CASSPSPRHRVNQETQYF | TGTGCCAGCAGCCCATCCCCTCGACATAGGGTGAACCAAGAGACCCAGTACTTC
TRBJ2-6 | . | . | 18 | TRBV7-8 | CASSLVQGKVSGANVLTF | TGTGCCAGCAGCTTAGTGCAGGGAAAAGTCTCTGGGGCCAACGTCCTGACTTTC
TRBJ2-2 | . | . | 16 | TRBV5-5 | CASSLDRGLNTGELFF | TGTGCCAGCAGCTTGGACCGGGGGCTGAACACCGGGGAGCTGTTTTTT
TRBJ2-3 | . | . | 14 | TRBV5-4 | CASSLDGNTDTQYF | TGTGCCAGCAGCTTGGACGGGAACACAGATACGCAGTATTTT
TRBJ2-7 | . | . | 12 | TRBV5-1 | CASGLLGSEQYF | TGCGCCAGCGGGCTGTTGGGTAGCGAGCAGTACTTC
TRBJ1-4 | TRBD1 | once | 14 | TRBV5-1 | CASSGTGGNEKLFF | TGCGCCAGCAGCGGTACAGGGGGTAATGAAAAACTGTTTTTT
TRBJ2-3 | TRBD2 | . | 17 | TRBV27 | CASSSTLAGRWPDTQYF | TGTGCCAGCAGTTCAACCCTAGCGGGCCGGTGGCCAGATACGCAGTATTTT
TRBJ1-1 | . | . | 15 | TRBV6-5 | CASSYRPQGQGEAFF | TGTGCCAGCAGTTACCGACCACAGGGTCAAGGGGAAGCTTTCTTT
TRBJ1-1 | . | . | 13 | TRBV11-3 | CASSLGMNTEAFF | TGTGCCAGCAGCTTGGGAATGAACACTGAAGCTTTCTTT
TRBJ1-3 | . | . | 15 | TRBV7-9 | CASSTVQGSGNTIYF | TGTGCCAGCAGCACCGTACAGGGATCTGGAAACACCATATATTTT
TRBJ1-4 | TRBD1 | . | 13 | TRBV30 | CASEQGDTEKLFF | TGTGCCTCGGAACAGGGGGATACTGAAAAACTGTTTTTT
TRBJ2-1 | . | . | 16 | TRBV7-7 | CASSPTDGSSYNEQFF | TGTGCCAGCAGCCCAACCGACGGAAGCTCCTACAATGAGCAGTTCTTC
TRBJ2-2 | TRBD1 | . | 16 | TRBV7-3 | CASSPSGQVYTGELFF | TGTGCCAGCAGCCCGTCGGGACAGGTTTACACCGGGGAGCTGTTTTTT
TRBJ1-2 | . | . | 14 | TRBV5-1 | CASSLSGSNYGYTF | TGCGCCAGCAGCTTAAGCGGCAGCAACTATGGCTACACCTTC
TRBJ1-2 | . | . | 13 | TRBV12-3/TRBV12-4 | CASSLTRRYGYTF | TGTGCCAGCAGTTTGACCCGAAGGTATGGCTACACCTTC
TRBJ2-1 | . | . | 14 | TRBV28 | CASSLRESDNEQFF | TGTGCCAGCAGTTTACGGGAATCGGACAATGAGCAGTTCTTC